The 3 T cell receptor beta chains given below trace back to one sample, sequenced in a study of cytomegalovirus exposure and HLA in healthy donors listed by TCRdb under 2017. Library construction relied on the immunoSEQ multiplex PCR assay. A mixture of 60 forward primers for TCR Vbeta segments and 13 reverse primers for TCR Jbeta segments was used in the multiplex PCR. Held by TCRdb, this immuneACCESS table contains in-frame sequences only and omits some clones. Under half of the omission traces to an unresolved V gene where checked; the cause of the rest is unknown. The table for this sample lists over 150,000 clones; more than 80% of them were counted only once. About 13% of the sample lies in the top ten. The material sequenced was PBMCs. The receptors originated from a woman aged 50 to 65 in good health and CMV-seronegative.

The chain is built from TRBV19 and TRBJ1-5; possible D gene TRBD1, 5 bases. Germline V gives CDR1 LNHDA, CDR2 SQIVND (reference sequence). The CDR3 loop spans 14 amino acids. V lost 5 bases and J lost 4, with 12 bases in between. CDR3 coding DNA: TGTGCCAGTAGTTCGGGGGAGCCTAATCAGCCCCAGCATTTT. It codes for CASSSGEPNQPQHF.

The V call is TRBV27, the J call TRBJ2-2; 11 bases are a match to TRBD2. The CDR3 extends over 15 amino acids. J lost 2 bases, V lost 6 bases, and 2 bases had no gene match. Germline-derived CDR1 and CDR2 are MNHEY and SMNVEV (reference sequence). This CDR3 reads CASRGLAVNTGELFF. The CDR3 bases are TGTGCCAGCAGGGGACTAGCGGTAAACACCGGGGAGCTGTTTTTT.

The V and J genes are TRBV9 and TRBJ2-2, with no clear D. Trimming removed 0 bases from V and 10 bases from J, with 19 bases in between. CDR3 length: 16 residues. Germline-derived CDR1 and CDR2 are SGDLS and YYNGEE. Here the CDR3 reads CASSVVSEISKTELFF. CDR3 DNA: TGTGCCAGCAGCGTAGTGAGCGAAATCTCGAAAACGGAGCTGTTTTTT.